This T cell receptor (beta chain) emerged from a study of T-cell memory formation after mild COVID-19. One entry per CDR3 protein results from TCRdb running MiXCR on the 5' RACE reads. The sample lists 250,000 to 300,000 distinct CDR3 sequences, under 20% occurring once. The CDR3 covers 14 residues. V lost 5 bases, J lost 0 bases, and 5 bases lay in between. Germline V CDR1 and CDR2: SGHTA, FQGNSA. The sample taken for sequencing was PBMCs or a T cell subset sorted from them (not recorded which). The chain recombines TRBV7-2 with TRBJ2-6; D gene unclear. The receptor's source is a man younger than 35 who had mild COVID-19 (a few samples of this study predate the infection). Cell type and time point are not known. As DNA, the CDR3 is TGTGCCAGCAGCCCAGTCTCTGGGGCCAACGTCCTGACTTTC. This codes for CASSPVSGANVLTF.